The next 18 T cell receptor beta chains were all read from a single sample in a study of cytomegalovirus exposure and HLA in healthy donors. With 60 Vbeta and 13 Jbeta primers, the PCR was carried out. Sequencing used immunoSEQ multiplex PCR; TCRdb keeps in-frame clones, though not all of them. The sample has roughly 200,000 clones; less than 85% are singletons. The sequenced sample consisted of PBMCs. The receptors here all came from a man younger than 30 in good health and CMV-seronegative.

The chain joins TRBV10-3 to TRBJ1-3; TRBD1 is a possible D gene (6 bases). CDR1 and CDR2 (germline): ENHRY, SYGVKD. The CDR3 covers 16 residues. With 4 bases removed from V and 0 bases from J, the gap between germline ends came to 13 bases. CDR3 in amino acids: CAISAEGQYSGNTIYF. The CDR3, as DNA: TGTGCCATCAGTGCCGAAGGACAGTACTCTGGAAACACCATATATTTT.

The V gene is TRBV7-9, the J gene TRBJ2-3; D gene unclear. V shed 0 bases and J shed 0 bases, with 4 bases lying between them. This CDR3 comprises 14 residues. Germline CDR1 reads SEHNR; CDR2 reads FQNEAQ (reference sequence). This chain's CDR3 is CASSLAQSTDTQYF. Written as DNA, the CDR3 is TGTGCCAGCAGCTTAGCCCAAAGCACAGATACGCAGTATTTT.

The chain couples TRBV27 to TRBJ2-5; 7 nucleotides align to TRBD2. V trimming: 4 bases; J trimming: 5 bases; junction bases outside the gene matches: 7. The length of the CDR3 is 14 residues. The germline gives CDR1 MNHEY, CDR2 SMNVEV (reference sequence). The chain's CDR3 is CASSWGGTMETQYF. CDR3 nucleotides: TGTGCCAGCAGTTGGGGGGGAACAATGGAGACCCAGTACTTC.

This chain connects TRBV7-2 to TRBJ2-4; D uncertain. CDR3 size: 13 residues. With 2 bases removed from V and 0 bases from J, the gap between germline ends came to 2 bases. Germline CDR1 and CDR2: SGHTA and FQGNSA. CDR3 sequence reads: CASSLLAKNIQYF. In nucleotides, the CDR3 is TGTGCCAGCAGCTTACTAGCCAAAAACATTCAGTACTTC.

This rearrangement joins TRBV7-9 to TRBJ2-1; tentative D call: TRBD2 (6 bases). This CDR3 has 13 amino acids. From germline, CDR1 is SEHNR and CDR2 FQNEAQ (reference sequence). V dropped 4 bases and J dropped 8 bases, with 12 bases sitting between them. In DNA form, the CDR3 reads TGTGCCAGCAGCTCACGGGAGACCTATGAGCAGTTCTTC. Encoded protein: CASSSRETYEQFF.

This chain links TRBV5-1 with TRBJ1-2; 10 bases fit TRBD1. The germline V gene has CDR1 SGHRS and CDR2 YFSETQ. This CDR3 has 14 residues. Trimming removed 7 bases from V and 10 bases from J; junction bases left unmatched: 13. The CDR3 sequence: CASRGLTGGDVYTF. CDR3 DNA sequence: TGCGCCAGCCGGGGACTGACAGGGGGCGATGTCTACACCTTC.

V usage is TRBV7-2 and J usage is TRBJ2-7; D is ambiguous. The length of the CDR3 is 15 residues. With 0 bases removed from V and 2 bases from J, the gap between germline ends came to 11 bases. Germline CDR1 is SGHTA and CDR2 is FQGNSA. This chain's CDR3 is CASSLAPGVTYEQYF. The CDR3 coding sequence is TGTGCCAGCAGCTTAGCGCCAGGTGTCACCTACGAGCAGTACTTC.

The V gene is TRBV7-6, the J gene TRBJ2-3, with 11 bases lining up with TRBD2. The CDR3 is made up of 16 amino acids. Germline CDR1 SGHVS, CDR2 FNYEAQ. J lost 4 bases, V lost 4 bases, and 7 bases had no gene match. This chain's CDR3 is CASSSLAGGPPDTQYF. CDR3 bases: TGTGCCAGCAGCTCTTTAGCGGGAGGGCCCCCAGATACGCAGTATTTT.

The CDR3 spells CASSYSITVSGNTIYF. The CDR3 DNA follows: TGTGCCAGCAGTTACTCGATCACGGTCTCTGGAAACACCATATATTTT. The chain is built from TRBV6-6 and TRBJ1-3; D gene unclear. Trimming removed 0 bases at V and 0 bases at J, with 9 bases between. The CDR3 totals 16 residues. The V gene's germline CDR1 is MNHNY and CDR2 SVGAGI (reference sequence).

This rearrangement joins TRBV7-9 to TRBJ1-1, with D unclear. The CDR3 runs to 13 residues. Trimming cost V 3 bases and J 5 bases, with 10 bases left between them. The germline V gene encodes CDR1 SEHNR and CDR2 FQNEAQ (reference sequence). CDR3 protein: CASSLPSRTEAFF. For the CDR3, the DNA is TGTGCCAGCAGCTTGCCTAGTCGGACTGAAGCTTTCTTT.

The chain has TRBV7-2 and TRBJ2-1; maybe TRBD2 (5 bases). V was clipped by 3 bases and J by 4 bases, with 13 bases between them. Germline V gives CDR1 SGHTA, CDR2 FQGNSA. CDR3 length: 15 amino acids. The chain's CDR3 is CASSFRRVEYNEQFF. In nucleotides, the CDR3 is TGTGCCAGCAGCTTCCGGCGGGTTGAGTACAATGAGCAGTTCTTC.

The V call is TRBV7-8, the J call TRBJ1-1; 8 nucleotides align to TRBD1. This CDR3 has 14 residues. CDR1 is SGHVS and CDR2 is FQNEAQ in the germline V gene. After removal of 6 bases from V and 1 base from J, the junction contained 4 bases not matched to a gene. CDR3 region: CASRAGTGNTEAFF. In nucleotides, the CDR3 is TGTGCCAGCAGAGCCGGGACAGGGAACACTGAAGCTTTCTTT.

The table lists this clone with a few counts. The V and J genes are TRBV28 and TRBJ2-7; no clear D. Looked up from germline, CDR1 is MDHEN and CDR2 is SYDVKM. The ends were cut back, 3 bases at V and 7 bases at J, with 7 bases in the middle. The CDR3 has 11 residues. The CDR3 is CASSFLGEQYF. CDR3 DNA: TGTGCCAGCAGTTTCCTAGGTGAGCAGTACTTC.

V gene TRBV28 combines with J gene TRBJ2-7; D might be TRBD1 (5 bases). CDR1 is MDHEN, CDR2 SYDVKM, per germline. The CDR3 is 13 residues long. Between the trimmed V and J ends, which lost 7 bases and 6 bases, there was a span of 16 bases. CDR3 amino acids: CASTSGPLREQYF. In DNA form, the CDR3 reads TGTGCCAGCACCTCAGGGCCTCTACGCGAGCAGTACTTC.

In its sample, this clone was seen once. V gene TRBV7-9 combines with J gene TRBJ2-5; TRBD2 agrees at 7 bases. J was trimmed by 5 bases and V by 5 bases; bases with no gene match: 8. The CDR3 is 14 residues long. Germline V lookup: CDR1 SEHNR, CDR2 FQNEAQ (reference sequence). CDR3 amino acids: CASSAREAVETQYF. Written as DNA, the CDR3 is TGTGCCAGCAGCGCCCGGGAGGCGGTTGAGACCCAGTACTTC.

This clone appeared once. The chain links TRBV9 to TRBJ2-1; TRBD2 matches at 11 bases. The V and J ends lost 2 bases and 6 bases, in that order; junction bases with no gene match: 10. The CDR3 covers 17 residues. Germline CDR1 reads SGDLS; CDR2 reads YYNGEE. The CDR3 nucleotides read TGTGCCAGCAGCGTTGTACCGGGGACTAGCGGAGGCAATGAGCAGTTCTTC. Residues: CASSVVPGTSGGNEQFF.

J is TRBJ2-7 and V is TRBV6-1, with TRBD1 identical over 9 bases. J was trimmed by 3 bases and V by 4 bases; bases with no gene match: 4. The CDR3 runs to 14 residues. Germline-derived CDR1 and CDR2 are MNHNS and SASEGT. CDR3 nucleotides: TGTGCCAGCAGTGTACCGGGACAGGGCTACGAGCAGTACTTC. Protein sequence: CASSVPGQGYEQYF.

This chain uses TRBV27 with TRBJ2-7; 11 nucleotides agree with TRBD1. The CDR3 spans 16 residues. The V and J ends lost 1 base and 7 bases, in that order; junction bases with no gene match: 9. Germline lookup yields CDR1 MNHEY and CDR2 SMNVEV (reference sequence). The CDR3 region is CASSLYGTGGTEEQYF. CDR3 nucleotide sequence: TGTGCCAGCAGTTTATATGGGACAGGGGGGACGGAAGAGCAGTACTTC.